This T cell receptor (beta chain) was sequenced in a study of T cells expressing NK-cell markers. Study context: Sorted CD3+CD56+NKG2C+, CD3+CD56+NKG2C- and CD3+CD56-NKG2C+ T cells provided the TCR beta repertoires. Study-level points and caveats: Several donors likewise had their CD3+CD56-NKG2C+ fraction led by these clonotypes.

For TCR beta, cDNA was produced by 5'RACE template switching with UMIs. Following a re-call of the 5' RACE reads, TCRdb has one entry per CDR3 protein and lacks DNA. This table lists some 600,000 distinct CDR3 sequences. With regard to this clonotype: Its antigen is unidentified.

Sample: blood T cells: a sorted CD56 or NKG2C T cell subset, CD4+ or CD8+ T cells, or bulk PBMC T cells (not recorded which). The TCR was taken from a man aged 18-30 years in good health.

CDR3 residues: CASQGDEPNNEQFF. This chain joins TRBV5-1 and TRBJ2-1; with no DNA, the TCRdb D assignment of TRBD1 cannot be verified. The length of the CDR3 is 14 residues. Germline V gene data show CDR1 as SGHRS and CDR2 as YFSETQ.